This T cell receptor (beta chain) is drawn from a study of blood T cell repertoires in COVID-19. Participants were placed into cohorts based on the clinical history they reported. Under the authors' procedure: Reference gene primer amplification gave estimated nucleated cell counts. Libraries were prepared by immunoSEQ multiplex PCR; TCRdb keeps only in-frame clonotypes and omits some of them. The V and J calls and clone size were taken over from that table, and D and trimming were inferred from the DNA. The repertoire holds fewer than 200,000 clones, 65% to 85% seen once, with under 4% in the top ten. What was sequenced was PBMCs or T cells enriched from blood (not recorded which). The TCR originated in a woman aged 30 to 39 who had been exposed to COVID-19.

The CDR3 reads CASSPQGNQPQHF. The DNA of the CDR3 is TGTGCCAGCTCACCACAGGGGAATCAGCCCCAGCATTTT. The chain combines TRBV18 with TRBJ1-5, with a weak D call TRBD1 (5 bases). Germline CDR1 and CDR2: KGHSH and LQKENI. V lost 1 base, J lost 4 bases, and 5 bases lay in between. The CDR3 has 13 residues.